Sequencing of this TCR beta chain was carried out in a study of blood T cell repertoires in COVID-19. On the study more broadly: PBMCs, B-cell-depleted T cells, or T cells provided the cDNA or gDNA that made up the material.

Donors in Cohort 3 who had recovered were those with two negative PCRs, healthcare professional clearance, or resolution of their symptoms. Measured with immunoSEQ multiplex PCR; TCRdb has only the in-frame clones, and not every one. The sample has over 200,000 clones, over 75% seen once. Trimming pared 8 bases from V and 5 bases from J, leaving 18 bases between. The CDR3 runs to 14 residues. Germline assignment: CDR1 WSHSY and CDR2 SAAADI. This clonotype was obtained from a young man who had recovered from COVID-19. Sequencing was performed on PBMCs or T cells enriched from blood (not recorded which). The gene calls are TRBV10-2 and TRBJ1-1, with D maybe TRBD1 (5 bases). Written as DNA, the CDR3 is TGCGCCAGCCGTACCTCGCGGGGCTTGACTGAAGCTTTCTTT. Protein product: CASRTSRGLTEAFF.